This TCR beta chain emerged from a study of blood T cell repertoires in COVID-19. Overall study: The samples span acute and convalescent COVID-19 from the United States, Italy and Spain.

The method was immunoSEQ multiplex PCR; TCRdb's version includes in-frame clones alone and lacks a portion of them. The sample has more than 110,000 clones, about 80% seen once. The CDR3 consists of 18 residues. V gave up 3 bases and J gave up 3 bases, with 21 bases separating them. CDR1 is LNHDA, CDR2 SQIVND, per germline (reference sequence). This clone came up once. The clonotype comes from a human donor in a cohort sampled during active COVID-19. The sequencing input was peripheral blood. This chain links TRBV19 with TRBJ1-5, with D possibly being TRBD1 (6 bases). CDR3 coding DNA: TGTGCCAGTAGTATTAGAATTGGAAGACAGGCAGACAATCAGCCCCAGCATTTT. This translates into CASSIRIGRQADNQPQHF.